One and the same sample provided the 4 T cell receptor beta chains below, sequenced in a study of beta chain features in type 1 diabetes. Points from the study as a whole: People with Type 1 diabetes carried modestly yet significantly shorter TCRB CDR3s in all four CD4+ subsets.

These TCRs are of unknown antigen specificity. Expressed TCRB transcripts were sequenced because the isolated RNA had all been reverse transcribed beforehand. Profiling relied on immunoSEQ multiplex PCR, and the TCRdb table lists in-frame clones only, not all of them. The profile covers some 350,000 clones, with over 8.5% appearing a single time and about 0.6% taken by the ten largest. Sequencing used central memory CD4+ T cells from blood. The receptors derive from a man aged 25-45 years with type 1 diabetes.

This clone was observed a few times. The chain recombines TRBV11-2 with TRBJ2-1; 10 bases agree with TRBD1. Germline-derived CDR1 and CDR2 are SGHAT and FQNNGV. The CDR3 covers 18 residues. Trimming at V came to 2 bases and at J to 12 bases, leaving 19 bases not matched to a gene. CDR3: CASSLLGSDRGQGTGQFF. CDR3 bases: TGTGCCAGCAGCTTATTGGGGAGTGACAGGGGGCAGGGAACCGGGCAGTTCTTC. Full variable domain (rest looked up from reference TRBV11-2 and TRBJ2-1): EAGVAQSPRYKIIEKRQSVAFWCNPISGHATLYWYQQILGQGPKLLIQFQNNGVVDDSQLPKDRFSAERLKGVDSTLKIQPAKLEDSAVYLCASSLLGSDRGQGTGQFFGPGTRLTVL.

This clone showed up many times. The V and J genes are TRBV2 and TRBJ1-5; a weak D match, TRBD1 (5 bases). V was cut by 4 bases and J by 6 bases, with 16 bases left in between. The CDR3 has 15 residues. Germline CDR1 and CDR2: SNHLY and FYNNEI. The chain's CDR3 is CASSATRGPRQPQHF. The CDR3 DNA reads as TGTGCCAGCAGTGCTACACGGGGCCCACGTCAGCCCCAGCATTTT.

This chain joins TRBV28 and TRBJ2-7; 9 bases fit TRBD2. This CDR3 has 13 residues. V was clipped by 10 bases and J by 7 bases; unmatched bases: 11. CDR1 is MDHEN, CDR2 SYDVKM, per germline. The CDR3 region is CAISGLAFSEQYF. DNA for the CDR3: TGTGCCATATCGGGACTAGCCTTCTCTGAGCAGTACTTC.

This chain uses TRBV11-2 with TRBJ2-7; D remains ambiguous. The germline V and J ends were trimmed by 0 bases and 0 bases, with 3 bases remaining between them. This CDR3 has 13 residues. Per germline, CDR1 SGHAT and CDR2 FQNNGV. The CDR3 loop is CASSLELSYEQYF. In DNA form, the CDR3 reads TGTGCCAGCAGCTTAGAACTCTCCTACGAGCAGTACTTC.